This T cell receptor (beta chain) was identified in a study of cytomegalovirus exposure and HLA in healthy donors. PCR primers comprised 60 Vbeta and 13 Jbeta primers. The assay was immunoSEQ multiplex PCR, and TCRdb's table has in-frame clones only and misses some. The table includes some 200,000 clones, 75% to 85% detected once. Germline V gene data show CDR1 as MGHRA and CDR2 as YSYEKL. V lost 3 bases, J lost 3 bases, and 9 bases lay in between. The CDR3 length is 13 residues. The source material was PBMCs. The receptor comes from a woman between 40 and 50 years old in good health and CMV-seronegative. The chain employs TRBV4-1 and TRBJ2-7; tentative D call: TRBD2 (5 bases). Here the CDR3 DNA reads TGCGCCAGCAGCCACGGGGTCGGCTACGAGCAGTACTTC. Amino acid sequence: CASSHGVGYEQYF.